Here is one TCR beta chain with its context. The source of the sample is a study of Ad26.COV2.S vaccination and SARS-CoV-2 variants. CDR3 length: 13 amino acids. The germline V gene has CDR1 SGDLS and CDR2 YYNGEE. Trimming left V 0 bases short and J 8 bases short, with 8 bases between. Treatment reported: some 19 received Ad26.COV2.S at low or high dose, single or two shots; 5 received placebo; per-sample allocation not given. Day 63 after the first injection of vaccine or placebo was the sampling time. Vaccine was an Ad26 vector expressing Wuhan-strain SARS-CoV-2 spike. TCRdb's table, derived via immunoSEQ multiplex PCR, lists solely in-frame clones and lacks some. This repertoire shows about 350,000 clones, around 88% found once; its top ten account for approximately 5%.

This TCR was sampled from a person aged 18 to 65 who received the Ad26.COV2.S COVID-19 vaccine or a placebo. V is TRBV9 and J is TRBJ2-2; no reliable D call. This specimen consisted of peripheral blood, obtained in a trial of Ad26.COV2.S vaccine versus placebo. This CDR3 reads CASSVGQVGELFF. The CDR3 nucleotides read TGTGCCAGCAGCGTAGGTCAGGTAGGGGAGCTGTTTTTT. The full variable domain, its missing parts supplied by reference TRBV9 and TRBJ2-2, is DSGVTQTPKHLITATGQRVTLRCSPRSGDLSVYWYQQSLDQGLQFLIQYYNGEERAKGNILERFSAQQFPDLHSELNLSSLELGDSALYFCASSVGQVGELFFGEGSRLTVL.